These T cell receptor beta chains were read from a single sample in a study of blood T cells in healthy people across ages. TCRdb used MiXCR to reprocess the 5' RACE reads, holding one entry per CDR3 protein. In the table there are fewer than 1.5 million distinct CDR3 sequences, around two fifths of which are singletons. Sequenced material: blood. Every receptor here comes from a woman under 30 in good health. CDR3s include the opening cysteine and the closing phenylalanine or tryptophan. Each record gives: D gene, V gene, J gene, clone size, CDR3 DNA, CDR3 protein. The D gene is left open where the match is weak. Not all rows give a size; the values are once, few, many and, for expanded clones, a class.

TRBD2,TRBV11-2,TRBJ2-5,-,TGTGCCAGCAGCGCCGCCGGGACTAGGGGGGAGACCCAGTACTTC,CASSAAGTRGETQYF
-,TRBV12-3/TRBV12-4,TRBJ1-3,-,TGTGCCAGCAGTTTAGAAGGGTTCGGGAGATCTGGAAACACCATATATTTT,CASSLEGFGRSGNTIYF
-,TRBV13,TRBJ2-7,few,TGTGCCAGCAGCCCAAGCCAGGGAGGAAACGAGCAGTACTTC,CASSPSQGGNEQYF
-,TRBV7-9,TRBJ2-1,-,TGTGCCAGCAGCTTAGGGCGTGGGTCCCTCTACAATGAGCAGTTCTTC,CASSLGRGSLYNEQFF
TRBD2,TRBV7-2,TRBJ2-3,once,TGTGCCAGCAGCCCAGCCGGGACTAGCGTTAGCACAGATACGCAGTATTTT,CASSPAGTSVSTDTQYF
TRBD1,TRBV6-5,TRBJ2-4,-,TGTGCCAGCAGCCTGGACAGGGTAGTTGCCAAAAACATTCAGTACTTC,CASSLDRVVAKNIQYF
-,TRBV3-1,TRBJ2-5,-,TGTGCCAGCAGCCAAGCCGGGACTTCAGGACAGTACTTC,CASSQAGTSGQYF
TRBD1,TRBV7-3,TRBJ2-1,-,TGTGCCAGCAGCTCGACGTTGGGACAGAACTACAATGAGCAGTTCTTC,CASSSTLGQNYNEQFF
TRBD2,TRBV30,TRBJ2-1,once,TGTGCCTCTACCGGAAGAGCGGGGAACAATGAGCAGTTCTTC,CASTGRAGNNEQFF
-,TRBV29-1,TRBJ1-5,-,TGCAGCGTTGCGGCGGTAGGGCAGCCCCAGCATTTT,CSVAAVGQPQHF
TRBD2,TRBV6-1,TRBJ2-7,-,TGTGCCAGCAGTGAAGGGTCTAGCGGGGGGTACGAGCAGTACTTC,CASSEGSSGGYEQYF
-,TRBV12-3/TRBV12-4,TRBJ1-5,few,TGTGCCAGCAGCCTCAACAGGAATCAGCCCCAGCATTTT,CASSLNRNQPQHF
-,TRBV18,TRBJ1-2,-,TGTGCCAGCTCACCAATCACGGGGGACGGCTACACCTTC,CASSPITGDGYTF
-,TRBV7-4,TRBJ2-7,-,TGTGCCAGCAGCTTCATCCCAAACCCAGGACACTCCTACGAGCAGTACTTC,CASSFIPNPGHSYEQYF
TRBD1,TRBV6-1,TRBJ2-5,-,TGTGCCAGCACCCAAGGGACAGGGAAAGAGACCCAGTACTTC,CASTQGTGKETQYF
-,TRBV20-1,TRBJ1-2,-,TGCAGTGCTAGAGATTGGGCTGGCTACACCTTC,CSARDWAGYTF
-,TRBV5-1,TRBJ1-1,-,TGCGCCAGCAGCTCAGTGGATACAAGTTTCCCTGAAGCTTTCTTT,CASSSVDTSFPEAFF
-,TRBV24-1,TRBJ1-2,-,TGTGCCACCAGCCCGAAGGATCTCTCCTATGGCTACACCTTC,CATSPKDLSYGYTF
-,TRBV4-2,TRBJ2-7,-,TGTGCCAGCAGCCAAGTCGGGGGTACCAACGAGCAGTACTTC,CASSQVGGTNEQYF
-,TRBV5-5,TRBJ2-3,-,TGTGCCAGCAGCTGGGAAGTGGGCACAGATACGCAGTATTTT,CASSWEVGTDTQYF
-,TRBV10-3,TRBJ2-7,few,TGTGCCATCCAAGACAGCTACGAGCAGTACTTC,CAIQDSYEQYF
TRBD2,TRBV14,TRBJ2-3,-,TGTGCCAGCAGCCAAGAACTAGCGCCAAGCACAGATACGCAGTATTTT,CASSQELAPSTDTQYF
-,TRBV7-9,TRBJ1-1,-,TGTGCCAGCAGCTTAGCGCTGGGGGAAGCTTTCTTT,CASSLALGEAFF
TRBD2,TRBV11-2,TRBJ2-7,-,TGTGCCAGCAGCTTTCAGCGGGGAGTGGAAAATGAGCAGTACTTC,CASSFQRGVENEQYF
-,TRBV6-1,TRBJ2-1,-,TGTGCCAGCAGTATATCAGGGGACAATGAGCAGTTCTTC,CASSISGDNEQFF
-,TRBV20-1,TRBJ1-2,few,TGCAGTGCTTACCCCACAGCCTCAAGGGACTATGGCTACACCTTC,CSAYPTASRDYGYTF
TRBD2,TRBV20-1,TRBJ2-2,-,TGCAGTGCTGGTCGGACTAGCGGCGGGGAGCTGTTTTTT,CSAGRTSGGELFF
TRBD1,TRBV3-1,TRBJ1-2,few,TGTGCCAGCAGCGGAGCCCCCCGGACAGGGGAGAGCTACACCTTC,CASSGAPRTGESYTF
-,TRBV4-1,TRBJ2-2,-,TGCGCCAGCAGCCAACAATATAACACCGGGGAGCTGTTTTTT,CASSQQYNTGELFF
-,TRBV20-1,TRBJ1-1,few,TGCAGTGCTAGATTAGGGAATTCGAACACTGAAGCTTTCTTT,CSARLGNSNTEAFF
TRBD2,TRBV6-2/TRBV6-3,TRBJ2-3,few,TGTGCCAGCAGTTTCGCGGGGGTCCCAGATACGCAGTATTTT,CASSFAGVPDTQYF
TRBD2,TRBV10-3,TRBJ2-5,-,TGTGCCATCAGAGCGAGTCCGGGACTAGCGCTAGAAAATGAGCAGTACTTC,CAIRASPGLALENEQYF
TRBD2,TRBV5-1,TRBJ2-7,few,TGCGCCAGCAGCCCAGCGGGACTAGCGGTCACCTACGAGCAGTACTTC,CASSPAGLAVTYEQYF
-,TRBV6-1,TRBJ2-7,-,TGTGCCAGCGGAGCGCTTCACGGGGGATCCTACTACGAGCAGTACTTC,CASGALHGGSYYEQYF
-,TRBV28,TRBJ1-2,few,TGTGCCAGCAGTATGCTGTATAACTATGGCTACACCTTC,CASSMLYNYGYTF
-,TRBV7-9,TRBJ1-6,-,TGTGCCAGCAGCTCATCGGCGGAGAGAACAAGCTCCTATAATTCACCCCTCCACTTT,CASSSSAERTSSYNSPLHF
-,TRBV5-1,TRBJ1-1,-,TGCGCCAGCAGCTTGGTGTCGGGATCGATATCGGTGAACACTGAAGCTTTCTTT,CASSLVSGSISVNTEAFF
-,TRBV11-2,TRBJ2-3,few,TGTGCCAGCAGCCGGGGACTTTTCTCGACAGATACGCAGTATTTT,CASSRGLFSTDTQYF
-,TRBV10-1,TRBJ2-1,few,TGCGCCAGCAGTGGGAGAGACGAGCAGTTCTTC,CASSGRDEQFF
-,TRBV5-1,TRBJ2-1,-,TGCGCCAGCAGCTTGAGAAGTTCGGACAATGAGCAGTTCTTC,CASSLRSSDNEQFF
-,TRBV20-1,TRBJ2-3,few,TGCAGTCCCAGGTCCCCGGGGGGCCGAACAGATACGCAGTATTTT,CSPRSPGGRTDTQYF
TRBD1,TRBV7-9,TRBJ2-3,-,TGTGCCAGCAGCTTGGGGACAGGGGAGGCTTTGGATACGCAGTATTTT,CASSLGTGEALDTQYF
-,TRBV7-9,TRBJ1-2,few,TGTGCCAGCAGCCAGACAGTAGGCTATGGCTACACCTTC,CASSQTVGYGYTF